The clone carrying this T cell receptor beta chain has a handful of counts. At one boundary the junction diverges from the germline segment, which might be a read error. Germline loops: CDR1 DFQATT, CDR2 SNEGSKA (reference sequence). This CDR3 region has 14 residues. All patients were untreated before thyroid surgery. This record belongs to a study of metastatic and nonmetastatic thyroid tumors. TCRdb re-analyzed the PCR reads using MiXCR. The sample has 40,000 to 45,000 clones, roughly 16% seen once. This clonotype was obtained from a female donor with papillary thyroid cancer or a benign thyroid nodule (not recorded which). Some clones in this sample may be carry-over from other donors' samples. Sequencing was performed on blood. The chain uses TRBV20-1 and TRBJ2-2; D possibly matches TRBD1 or TRBD2 (5 bases each). CDR3 DNA: TGCGGTGCGCCGACAGTGGGGAACACCGGGGAGCTGTTTTTC. Protein product: CGAPTVGNTGELFF.